The 17 T cell receptor beta chains in this list originate from one sample, sequenced in a study of T-cell memory formation after mild COVID-19. TCRdb ran MiXCR on the 5' RACE reads and lists one entry per CDR3 protein. Of roughly 380,000 distinct CDR3 sequences listed, 25% to 30% are singletons. The sequencing input was PBMCs or a T cell subset sorted from them (not recorded which). All receptors come from an adult woman who had mild COVID-19 (a few samples of this study predate the infection). Cell type and time point are not known.

This clonotype was observed a few times. The chain is built from TRBV7-9 and TRBJ2-5; D may be TRBD2 (6 bases). Germline CDR1 reads SEHNR; CDR2 reads FQNEAQ (reference sequence). Trimming cost V 11 bases and J 1 base, with 14 bases left between them. CDR3 length: 13 residues. CDR3 in DNA: TGTGCCGGCGTCGGGGGACCCCAAGAGACCCAGTACTTC. Its protein product is CAGVGGPQETQYF.

The V call is TRBV29-1, the J call TRBJ1-2, with TRBD1 as a possible D gene (5 bases). Germline loops: CDR1 SQVTM, CDR2 ANQGSEA. This CDR3 is built from 14 residues. V dropped 2 bases and J dropped 8 bases, with 18 bases sitting between them. CDR3 residues: CSVERVQATGGYTF. DNA for the CDR3: TGCAGCGTTGAAAGGGTACAGGCTACGGGGGGCTACACCTTC.

V gene TRBV7-3 combines with J gene TRBJ2-1; D is tentatively TRBD1 or TRBD2 (5 bases each). V was pared by 5 bases and J by 1 base, with 9 bases between. Germline V gene sequence: CDR1 SGHTA, CDR2 FQGTGA. CDR3 length: 14 residues. CDR3 loop: CASSPGTSYNEQFF. The CDR3 region has the DNA TGTGCCAGCAGCCCCGGGACGTCCTACAATGAGCAGTTCTTC.

The rearrangement links TRBV7-9 to TRBJ1-2; TRBD1 aligns across 7 bases. The CDR3 has 16 amino acids. The germline V gene encodes CDR1 SEHNR and CDR2 FQNEAQ (reference sequence). With 2 bases clipped from V and 5 bases from J, the junction kept 11 bases outside the gene matches. In DNA, the CDR3 is TGTGCCAGCAGCTTACAGTGGTCCCAGGGGGATTATGGCTACACCTTC. This translates into CASSLQWSQGDYGYTF.

This clonotype was observed a handful of times. The chain has TRBV7-9 and TRBJ2-3, with 9 positions matching TRBD2. The V segment lost 8 bases and the J segment 2 bases; nucleotides outside the gene matches: 11. CDR1 is SEHNR, CDR2 FQNEAQ, per germline (reference sequence). The CDR3 runs to 16 residues. CDR3 sequence (DNA): TGTGCCAGCGTCGGGCCTAGCGGGGAGAACACAGATACGCAGTATTTT. Protein product: CASVGPSGENTDTQYF.

The chain is built from TRBV6-2 or TRBV6-3 and TRBJ2-2; TRBD2 aligns across 10 bases. The V gene's germline CDR1 is MNHEY and CDR2 SVGEGT. Germline trimming cut 2 bases from V and 6 bases from J; bases unmatched to any gene: 0. The CDR3 extends over 14 amino acids. Here the CDR3 DNA reads TGTGCCAGCAGTTACAGCGGGGGGGCCGGGGAGCTGTTTTTT. Translation gives CASSYSGGAGELFF.

The J gene is TRBJ1-5, the V gene TRBV7-9; maybe TRBD1 (6 bases). The CDR3 length is 17 residues. V was shortened by 1 base and J by 0 bases, with 13 bases between the two germline ends. Germline CDR1 reads SEHNR; CDR2 reads FQNEAQ (reference sequence). CDR3 in DNA: TGTGCCAGCAGCTTAGAGGCAGGGGCCCTTAGCAATCAGCCCCAGCATTTT. Translating gives CASSLEAGALSNQPQHF.

The V and J genes are TRBV20-1 and TRBJ1-5, with D perhaps matching TRBD1 (6 bases). CDR1 is DFQATT, CDR2 SNEGSKA, per germline (reference sequence). The CDR3 length is 20 residues. Trimming pared 1 base from V and 4 bases from J, leaving 29 bases between. CDR3 residues: CSARVLTKVVAGQRNQPQHF. The CDR3 DNA reads TGCAGTGCTAGAGTCCTAACCAAGGTGGTGGCGGGACAACGTAATCAGCCCCAGCATTTT.

This clonotype was seen a few times. The chain links TRBV12-3 or TRBV12-4 to TRBJ1-3; tentative D call: TRBD1 (6 bases). V was trimmed by 4 bases and J by 4 bases, leaving 14 bases between them. The CDR3 has 15 amino acids. CDR3 nucleotide sequence: TGTGCCAGCAGTTCCTCGGGGGCCACGGGAAACACCATATATTTT. Translating gives CASSSSGATGNTIYF.

The genes are TRBV6-5 and TRBJ2-5; D is unclear. Germline CDR1 and CDR2: MNHEY and SVGAGI. This CDR3 has 16 amino acids. Trimming left V 6 bases short and J 5 bases short, with 22 bases between. The CDR3 coding sequence is TGTGCCAGCAGGCCAGAGGTGGCTAGGGCCCCGGAGACCCAGTACTTC. Residues: CASRPEVARAPETQYF.

This clonotype turned up a few times. CDR3 residues: CASSQIDSYEQYF. CDR3 nucleotide sequence: TGTGCCAGCAGCCAAATTGACAGCTACGAGCAGTACTTC. This chain joins TRBV3-1 and TRBJ2-7, with TRBD1 as a possible D gene (5 bases). This CDR3 has 13 amino acids. Trimming pared 2 bases from V and 3 bases from J, leaving 8 bases between. CDR1 is LGHDT, CDR2 YNNKEL, per germline (reference sequence).

The chain has TRBV5-1 and TRBJ2-5; 9 positions agree with TRBD1. In germline, CDR1 is SGHRS, CDR2 YFSETQ. V gave up 1 base and J gave up 5 bases; unmatched junction bases: 6. The CDR3 runs to 15 residues. CDR3 coding DNA: TGCGCCAGCAGCTTGCATACAGGGGGCTCTGAGACCCAGTACTTC. Protein: CASSLHTGGSETQYF.

The chain couples TRBV4-1 to TRBJ2-7; weak D call: TRBD2 (6 bases). The CDR3 consists of 19 residues. V was shortened by 2 bases and J by 2 bases, with 25 bases between the two germline ends. CDR1 and CDR2 from the germline V gene are MGHRA and YSYEKL. This CDR3 reads CASSQPTLQLASRTYEQYF. The DNA of the CDR3 is TGCGCCAGCAGCCAACCAACCCTACAACTAGCTTCCCGAACCTACGAGCAGTACTTC.

In its sample, this clonotype was seen a few times. This chain links TRBV2 with TRBJ2-1, with 11 bases fitting TRBD2. The CDR3 loop spans 18 amino acids. CDR1 is SNHLY, CDR2 FYNNEI, per germline. The J segment lost 2 bases and the V segment lost 8 bases, leaving 14 bases of the junction unmatched. CDR3 DNA sequence: TGTGCCAGCTCCGGAGATGGGCTAGCGGGAGGCACCTACAATGAGCAGTTCTTC. This gives the protein CASSGDGLAGGTYNEQFF.

This clonotype has a handful of counts. This chain connects TRBV11-2 to TRBJ2-2; D gene ambiguous. The CDR3 consists of 14 residues. Germline lookup yields CDR1 SGHAT and CDR2 FQNNGV. Trimming stripped 7 bases from V and 5 bases from J, with 14 bases between. In DNA, the CDR3 is TGTGCCAGCACTCCACAGACGAGTACCGGGGAGCTGTTTTTT. This codes for CASTPQTSTGELFF.

This clonotype was picked up a small number of times. The gene calls are TRBV25-1 and TRBJ2-1; D is perhaps TRBD2 (5 bases). V was clipped by 9 bases and J by 2 bases, with 11 bases between them. The CDR3 runs to 13 residues. Looked up from germline, CDR1 is MGHDK and CDR2 is SYGVNS. This CDR3 is CASIGLPYNEQFF. As DNA, the CDR3 is TGTGCCAGTATAGGACTGCCCTACAATGAGCAGTTCTTC.

This clonotype was seen only a few times. The J gene is TRBJ2-3, the V gene TRBV7-8; 7 positions match TRBD2. The germline V gene has CDR1 SGHVS and CDR2 FQNEAQ. CDR3 size: 15 residues. Unmatched junction bases numbered 3, after V lost 3 bases and J lost 0 bases. Written as DNA, the CDR3 is TGTGCCAGCAGCTTGGGGACTATTAGCACAGATACGCAGTATTTT. Translation gives CASSLGTISTDTQYF.